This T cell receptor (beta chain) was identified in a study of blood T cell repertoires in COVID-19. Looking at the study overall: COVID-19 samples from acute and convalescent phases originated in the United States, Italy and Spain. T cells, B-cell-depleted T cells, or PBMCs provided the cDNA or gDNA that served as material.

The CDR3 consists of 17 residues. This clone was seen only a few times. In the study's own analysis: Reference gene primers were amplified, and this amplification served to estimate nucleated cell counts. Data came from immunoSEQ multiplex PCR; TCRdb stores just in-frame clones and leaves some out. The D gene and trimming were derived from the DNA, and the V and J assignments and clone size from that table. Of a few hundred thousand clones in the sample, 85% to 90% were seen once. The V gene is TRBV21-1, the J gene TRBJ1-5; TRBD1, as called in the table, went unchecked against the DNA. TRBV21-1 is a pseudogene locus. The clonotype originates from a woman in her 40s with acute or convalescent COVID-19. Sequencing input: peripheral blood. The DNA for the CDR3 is TGTGCCAGCAGCAAAGGAAGTCGGGACAGGGGGAATCAGCCCCAGCATTTT. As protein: CASSKGSRDRGNQPQHF.